The present entry profiles one T cell receptor beta chain with its context. These data belong to a study of T cells expressing NK-cell markers. About the study: In the group of eight sequenced donors, seven were HCMV-seropositive and one was seronegative.

Using the 5' RACE reads, TCRdb records one entry per CDR3 protein without DNA. Recorded for this sample: 500,000 to 700,000 distinct CDR3 sequences. The CDR3 is 15 residues long. The germline V gene encodes CDR1 MNHEY and CDR2 SVGAGI. The receptor was derived from a man aged 18 to 30 in good health. This chain connects TRBV6-5 to TRBJ1-5; TCRdb's D gene call, TRBD1, goes unchecked for lack of DNA. The specimen was blood T cells: a sorted CD56 or NKG2C T cell subset, CD4+ or CD8+ T cells, or bulk PBMC T cells (not recorded which). The chain's CDR3 is CASSRSGGSNQPQHF.